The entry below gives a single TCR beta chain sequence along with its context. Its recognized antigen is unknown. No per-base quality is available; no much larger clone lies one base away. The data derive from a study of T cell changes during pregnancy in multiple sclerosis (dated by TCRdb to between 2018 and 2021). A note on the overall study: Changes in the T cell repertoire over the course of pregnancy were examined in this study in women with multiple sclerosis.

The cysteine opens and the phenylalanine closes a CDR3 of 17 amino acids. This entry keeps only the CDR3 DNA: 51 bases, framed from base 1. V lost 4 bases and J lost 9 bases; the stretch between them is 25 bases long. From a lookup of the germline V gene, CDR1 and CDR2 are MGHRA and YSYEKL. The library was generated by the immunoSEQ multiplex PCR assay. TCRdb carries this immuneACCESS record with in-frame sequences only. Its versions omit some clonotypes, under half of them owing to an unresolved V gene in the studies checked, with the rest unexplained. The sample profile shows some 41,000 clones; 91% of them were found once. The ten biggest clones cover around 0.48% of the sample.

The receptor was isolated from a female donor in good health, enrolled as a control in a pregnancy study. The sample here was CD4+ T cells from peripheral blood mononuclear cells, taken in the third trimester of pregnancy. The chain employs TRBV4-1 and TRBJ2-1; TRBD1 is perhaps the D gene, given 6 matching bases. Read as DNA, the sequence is TGCGCCAGCAGCCCGGACAGTCGCCGGGGTCGGTTAAGTGAGCAGTTCTTC. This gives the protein CASSPDSRRGRLSEQFF.